These 18 T cell receptor beta chains were all obtained from the same sample, sequenced in a study of early T cells in non-severe SARS-CoV-2 infection. TCRdb analysed the 5' RACE reads with MiXCR anew, one entry per CDR3 protein. The profile shows around 60,000 distinct CDR3 sequences, roughly 14% of them singletons. Sequenced sample: whole blood. All receptors derive from an adult who was a healthcare worker with PCR-confirmed SARS-CoV-2 infection or an uninfected control (not recorded which).

There are many counts of this clonotype. The chain combines TRBV6-2 or TRBV6-3 with TRBJ1-1; D is uncertain. CDR3 size: 14 residues. With 2 bases removed from V and 4 bases from J, the gap between germline ends came to 11 bases. Germline V CDR1 and CDR2: MNHEY, SVGEGT. The CDR3 region is CASSYETGSTEAFF. The CDR3 DNA reads TGTGCCAGCAGTTACGAGACGGGGTCCACTGAAGCTTTCTTT.

Ten or more counts support this clonotype. The chain joins TRBV11-2 to TRBJ2-2; D not certain. CDR1 is SGHAT and CDR2 is FQNNGV in the germline V gene. V was trimmed by 0 bases and J by 0 bases, leaving 5 bases between them. This CDR3 spans 15 amino acids. The CDR3 region is CASSLDRPNTGELFF. The CDR3 DNA reads as TGTGCCAGCAGCTTAGACAGACCGAACACCGGGGAGCTGTTTTTT.

A few counts support this clonotype. The chain combines TRBV29-1 with TRBJ2-1; D remains unclear. Trimming left V 1 base short and J 8 bases short, with 21 bases between. The CDR3 has 16 amino acids. Germline CDR1 reads SQVTM; CDR2 reads ANQGSEA. The CDR3 sequence is CSVEVVRQAGFDEQFF. CDR3 nucleotide sequence: TGCAGCGTTGAAGTCGTGAGGCAGGCCGGCTTCGATGAGCAGTTCTTC.

The chain uses TRBV11-2 and TRBJ1-1, with 9 bases aligning to TRBD1. The CDR3 length is 13 residues. V trimming: 5 bases; J trimming: 8 bases; junction bases outside the gene matches: 6. Germline CDR1 reads SGHAT; CDR2 reads FQNNGV. DNA of the CDR3: TGTGCCAGCAGCGGGACCGGGACAGGGGAAGCTTTCTTT. The encoded protein is CASSGTGTGEAFF.

The genes are TRBV10-3 and TRBJ2-7; D gene ambiguous. V was clipped by 0 bases and J by 5 bases, with 5 bases between them. This CDR3 has 12 amino acids. Germline V gives CDR1 ENHRY, CDR2 SYGVKD. The CDR3 DNA follows: TGTGCCATCAGTGAGTCCCGCGACGAGCAGTACTTC. Amino acid sequence: CAISESRDEQYF.

This chain uses TRBV12-3 or TRBV12-4 with TRBJ2-7, with D tentatively TRBD1 (7 bases). V was clipped by 7 bases and J by 2 bases, with 21 bases between them. This CDR3 has 16 residues. CDR3 nucleotide sequence: TGTGCCAGCACCCACTGGGAGACAGGGAGGCCCTACGAGCAGTACTTC. Translation gives CASTHWETGRPYEQYF.

The sample holds a few counts of this clonotype. CDR3 coding DNA: TGTGCCAGCAGTTATCGAGGGGGGCGAAACACCATATATTTT. It specifies CASSYRGGRNTIYF. V and J are TRBV6-5 and TRBJ1-3; the D gene is possibly TRBD1 (6 bases). V was pared by 3 bases and J by 5 bases, with 11 bases between. The CDR3 contains 14 residues. From germline, CDR1 is MNHEY and CDR2 SVGAGI.

The chain uses TRBV28 and TRBJ1-2; no clear D. This CDR3 comprises 14 residues. Germline V gene sequence: CDR1 MDHEN, CDR2 SYDVKM. V was shortened by 6 bases and J by 5 bases, with 16 bases between the two germline ends. The CDR3 spells CASRPPGIVYGYTF. CDR3 nucleotides: TGTGCCAGCAGACCGCCGGGCATAGTGTATGGCTACACCTTC.

The chain is built from TRBV11-2 and TRBJ1-3; D gene ambiguous. V shed 5 bases and J shed 0 bases, with 11 bases lying between them. CDR1 and CDR2 (germline): SGHAT, FQNNGV. The CDR3 consists of 15 residues. For the CDR3, the DNA is TGTGCCAGCAGCCGGGTGGCCTACTCTGGAAACACCATATATTTT. This sequence encodes CASSRVAYSGNTIYF.

This clonotype appeared once. V and J are TRBV20-1 and TRBJ1-1; 7 bases are a match to TRBD1. Germline lookup yields CDR1 DFQATT and CDR2 SNEGSKA (reference sequence). This CDR3 contains 15 residues. CDR3 sequence (DNA): TGCAGCGCCACCCGCACCGGGACAGTGAACACTGAAGCTTTCTTT. It translates to CSATRTGTVNTEAFF.

In this sample, this clonotype turned up many times. The V gene is TRBV2, the J gene TRBJ2-3; D uncertain. V lost 6 bases and J lost 4, with 8 bases in between. Germline values: CDR1 SNHLY, CDR2 FYNNEI. This CDR3 is built from 12 residues. The CDR3 DNA is TGTGCCAGCAGCCTTGAGGCAGATACGCAGTATTTT. It encodes CASSLEADTQYF.

This clonotype was detected many times. The rearrangement joins TRBV7-3 to TRBJ2-7; 11 positions agree with TRBD1. The CDR3 length is 15 residues. The V and J ends lost 0 bases and 2 bases, in that order; junction bases with no gene match: 0. Germline-derived CDR1 and CDR2 are SGHTA and FQGTGA. The DNA for the CDR3 is TGTGCCAGCAGCTTAACGGGACAGGGGGCCTACGAGCAGTACTTC. This codes for CASSLTGQGAYEQYF. The whole variable domain, filled in from reference TRBV7-3 and TRBJ2-7, reads GAGVSQTPSNKVTEKGKYVELRCDPISGHTALYWYRQSLGQGPEFLIYFQGTGAADDSGLPNDRFFAVRPEGSVSTLKIQRTERGDSAVYLCASSLTGQGAYEQYFGPGTRLTVT.

This clonotype was seen only a few times. The chain recombines TRBV11-2 with TRBJ2-3; unclear D gene. Germline assignment: CDR1 SGHAT and CDR2 FQNNGV. The V end lost 3 bases, the J end lost 5 bases, and 3 bases lay between the germline ends. The CDR3 loop spans 11 amino acids. CDR3 DNA: TGTGCCAGCAGCTTCGGAGATACGCAGTATTTT. It specifies CASSFGDTQYF.

Notes on this clonotype: A junction boundary mismatches the germline segment, possibly from a read error. The J gene is TRBJ2-1, the V gene TRBV15; the D call may be TRBD1 or TRBD2 (7 bases each). Germline V gene sequence: CDR1 LNHNV, CDR2 YYDKDF (reference sequence). The CDR3 is made up of 18 amino acids. The CDR3: CVTSRDREGSDLYNEQFF. The CDR3 bases are TGTGTCACCAGCAGAGACAGGGAGGGATCCGATCTTTACAATGAGCAGTTCTTC.

This clonotype has a count of ten or more. J is TRBJ2-1 and V is TRBV19; 8 positions agree with TRBD1. The CDR3 contains 16 residues. Trimming removed 4 bases from V and 6 bases from J; junction bases left unmatched: 11. Germline values: CDR1 LNHDA, CDR2 SQIVND (reference sequence). The CDR3 spells CASSTRTGTLINEQFF. Here the CDR3 DNA reads TGTGCCAGTAGTACCCGGACAGGGACTTTGATCAATGAGCAGTTCTTC.

This clonotype occurred many times. The rearrangement uses TRBV27 and TRBJ1-5; no firm D call. Germline V CDR1 and CDR2: MNHEY, SMNVEV (reference sequence). V lost 7 bases to trimming and J lost 4 bases, with 8 bases between them. There are 12 residues in the CDR3. The chain's CDR3 is CASKAGNQPQHF. Here the CDR3 DNA reads TGTGCCAGCAAGGCGGGGAATCAGCCCCAGCATTTT.

The CDR3 spells CASSLGDRTNYGYTF. In nucleotides, the CDR3 is TGTGCCAGCAGCCTAGGGGACAGAACTAACTATGGCTACACCTTC. The chain links TRBV5-4 to TRBJ1-2; the match to TRBD1 covers 7 bases. CDR3 length equals 15 residues. With V trimmed by 4 bases and J by 0 bases, 6 bases remained unmatched. Germline V gene data show CDR1 as SGHNT and CDR2 as YYREEE (reference sequence).

This clonotype was seen at least ten times. This sequence joins TRBV5-1 and TRBJ2-7; D remains unclear. CDR1 SGHRS and CDR2 YFSETQ come from the germline V gene. There are 13 residues in the CDR3. The V and J ends lost 4 bases and 0 bases respectively, with 8 bases between them. The DNA for the CDR3 is TGCGCCAGCAGCATGACGGGCTCCTACGAGCAGTACTTC. This sequence encodes CASSMTGSYEQYF.